The 29 T cell receptor beta chains presented below share a single source sample, sequenced in a study of Graves' ophthalmopathy and Graves' hyperthyroidism. CDR3 regions of TCR beta were amplified from RNA transcripts. Scientists carried out first-round RT-PCR using HTBI primers and then a second-round multiplex PCR. TCRdb passed the multiplex PCR reads through MiXCR, listing each CDR3 protein once. This repertoire shows almost 750,000 distinct CDR3 sequences, roughly 40% found once; its top ten account for 35% to 55%. Sequences were obtained from peripheral blood. All receptors derive from an adult man with Graves' ophthalmopathy.

This clonotype was seen many times. V is TRBV2 and J is TRBJ1-5; no clear D. The germline gives CDR1 SNHLY, CDR2 FYNNEI. V shed 3 bases and J shed 1 base, with 10 bases lying between them. The CDR3 sequence is 15 residues long. In nucleotides, the CDR3 is TGTGCCAGCAGTGATTATGTTAGGAGCAATCAGCCCCAGCATTTT. This translates into CASSDYVRSNQPQHF.

This clonotype was seen many times. V usage is TRBV14 and J usage is TRBJ1-1; the D is unclear. Per germline, CDR1 SGHDN and CDR2 FVKESK. This CDR3 contains 13 residues. Trimming took 1 base from V and 3 from J, leaving 6 bases between them. In DNA form, the CDR3 reads TGTGCCAGCAGCCAAGCCCACCACACTGAAGCTTTCTTT. This gives the protein CASSQAHHTEAFF.

J is TRBJ2-2 and V is TRBV19; D could derive from TRBD1 or TRBD2 (5 bases each). Germline loops: CDR1 LNHDA, CDR2 SQIVND (reference sequence). The CDR3 is 15 amino acids. Deletions cut 7 bases from V and 2 bases from J, with 14 bases between. The CDR3 DNA sequence: TGTGCCAGTACTCGCAGTGGGGGAAACACCGGGGAGCTGTTTTTT. Translated, it gives CASTRSGGNTGELFF.

This chain joins TRBV5-5 and TRBJ2-5, with D perhaps given as TRBD1 or TRBD2 (5 bases each). In germline, CDR1 is SGHKS, CDR2 YYEKEE (reference sequence). The CDR3 totals 14 residues. Trimming removed 3 bases at V and 0 bases at J, with 9 bases between. Written as DNA, the CDR3 is TGTGCCAGCAGCTCCGGGACCCACCAAGAGACCCAGTACTTC. Its translation: CASSSGTHQETQYF.

V usage is TRBV19 and J usage is TRBJ1-5, with 7 bases lining up with TRBD1. The J segment lost 4 bases and the V segment lost 6 bases, leaving 12 bases of the junction unmatched. The CDR3 is 16 amino acids. Germline V gives CDR1 LNHDA, CDR2 SQIVND (reference sequence). CDR3 residues: CASRFSGRGINQPQHF. The CDR3 DNA reads as TGTGCCAGTAGGTTTTCTGGCAGGGGGATTAATCAGCCCCAGCATTTT.

The J gene is TRBJ2-7, the V gene TRBV29-1; 7 nucleotides agree with TRBD1. The germline gives CDR1 SQVTM, CDR2 ANQGSEA. The CDR3 has 13 residues. V was clipped by 4 bases and J by 4 bases; unmatched bases: 7. In DNA, the CDR3 is TGCAGCGTTGTGACAGGGATCGGTTACGAGCAGTACTTC. Its translation: CSVVTGIGYEQYF.

As to this clonotype: This may be a read error, as it is one base from a much larger clone. This sequence joins TRBV29-1 and TRBJ2-5; no firm D call. Germline V gene lookup returns CDR1 SQVTM and CDR2 ANQGSEA. The CDR3 spans 12 residues. The CDR3 sequence: CSVEAEVEAQYF. For the CDR3, the DNA is TGCAGCGTTGAAGCCGAAGTAGAGGCCCAGTACTTC.

This clonotype was seen more than once but under ten times. This sequence joins TRBV10-3 and TRBJ1-5; D is perhaps TRBD1 (5 bases). Germline V gene lookup returns CDR1 ENHRY and CDR2 SYGVKD. V dropped 10 bases and J dropped 9 bases, with 22 bases sitting between them. The CDR3 spans 14 residues. The CDR3: CASCAPGEKLPQHF. CDR3 DNA sequence: TGTGCCAGCTGTGCTCCGGGGGAGAAGCTGCCCCAGCATTTT.

This chain links TRBV7-9 with TRBJ1-6; perhaps TRBD1 as D (5 bases). The V gene's germline CDR1 is SEHNR and CDR2 FQNEAQ (reference sequence). The CDR3 is 15 residues long. Trimming removed 3 bases at V and 5 bases at J, with 11 bases between. The DNA of the CDR3 is TGTGCCAGCAGCTTGGGGCTTGCAGATAATTCACCCCTCCACTTT. Translated, it gives CASSLGLADNSPLHF.

V is TRBV2 and J is TRBJ2-7; maybe TRBD2 (6 bases). Trimming removed 5 bases from V and 9 bases from J, with 11 bases in between. The CDR3 covers 11 residues. CDR1 is SNHLY and CDR2 is FYNNEI in the germline V gene. This chain's CDR3 is CASSRWRGQYF. The DNA of the CDR3 is TGTGCCAGCAGTCGGTGGAGGGGGCAGTACTTC.

This clonotype showed up many times. The CDR3: CATSSGYTEAFF. CDR3 nucleotide sequence: TGTGCCACCAGCTCCGGCTACACTGAAGCTTTCTTT. This chain uses TRBV15 with TRBJ1-1; D remains ambiguous. Germline lookup yields CDR1 LNHNV and CDR2 YYDKDF (reference sequence). This CDR3 contains 12 residues. V was shortened by 5 bases and J by 3 bases, with 7 bases between the two germline ends.

The rearrangement links TRBV7-9 to TRBJ2-5; D gene ambiguous. The CDR3 sequence is 13 residues long. Germline V gene data show CDR1 as SEHNR and CDR2 as FQNEAQ (reference sequence). The CDR3: CARAPHSQETQYF. The DNA for the CDR3 is TGTGCTAGAGCCCCCCACTCGCAAGAGACCCAGTACTTC. Complete variable domain (other parts from reference TRBV7-9 and TRBJ2-5): DTGVSQNPRHKITKRGQNVTFRCDPISEHNRLYWYRQTLGQGPEFLTYFQNEAQLEKSRLLSDRFSAERPKGSFSTLEIQRTEQGDSAMYLCARAPHSQETQYFGPGTRLLVL.

This clonotype was recorded only once. A read error is possible here, since a much larger clone lies one base away. V gene TRBV19 combines with J gene TRBJ1-5, with 10 positions matching TRBD1. CDR3 length equals 16 residues. Germline lookup yields CDR1 LNHDA and CDR2 SQIVND (reference sequence). The CDR3 nucleotides read TGTGCCAGTAATATATACGGGACAGGGGTCGGGCAGCCCCAGCATTTT. It yields the protein CASNIYGTGVGQPQHF.

This rearrangement joins TRBV29-1 to TRBJ2-5, with TRBD1 matching 8 bases. There are 16 residues in the CDR3. Germline loops: CDR1 SQVTM, CDR2 ANQGSEA. The V segment lost 8 bases and the J segment 4 bases; nucleotides outside the gene matches: 18. The DNA of the CDR3 is TGCAGCAGTCGGTCCACAGGGGGTGTTCTGGGAGAGACCCAGTACTTC. It is translated as CSSRSTGGVLGETQYF.

Points on this clonotype: A much larger clone sits a single nucleotide away, making a read error possible. The chain carries TRBV14 and TRBJ2-7; 8 bases align to TRBD1. From germline, CDR1 is SGHDN and CDR2 FVKESK. The CDR3 totals 15 residues. The CDR3 DNA reads as TGTGCCGGCAGCCAAGGAGGACAGGGAGCCTACGAGCAGTACTTC. Translating it yields CAGSQGGQGAYEQYF.

This chain links TRBV6-5 with TRBJ1-6; no firm D call. The CDR3 spans 14 residues. The germline V gene encodes CDR1 MNHEY and CDR2 SVGAGI. Trimming took off 2 bases at V and 9 bases at J, with 11 bases between the two ends. CDR3 sequence (DNA): TGTGCCAGCAGTTACGACTGGATCGGTTCACCCCTCCACTTT. Protein product: CASSYDWIGSPLHF.

This clonotype was detected ten times or more. The rearrangement links TRBV10-3 to TRBJ2-5; D call uncertain. Germline CDR1 is ENHRY and CDR2 is SYGVKD. V was clipped by 0 bases and J by 1 base, with 9 bases between them. CDR3 size: 15 residues. The CDR3 DNA sequence: TGTGCCATCAGTGAGTCTCAGATCCTCCAAGAGACCCAGTACTTC. It yields the protein CAISESQILQETQYF.

This clonotype was detected only once. This chain uses TRBV11-1 with TRBJ2-5; TRBD2 matches 10 bases. The DNA end is a closer match to TRBJ2-7, so the J assignment may be wrong. The CDR3 spans 16 residues. Germline V gene lookup returns CDR1 SGHAT and CDR2 FQDESV (reference sequence). The CDR3, as DNA: TGTGCCAGCAGCTGGGGGCCTAGCGGGAGTTTCTACGAGCAGTACTTC. Encoded protein: CASSWGPSGSFYEQYF.

This clonotype was counted at least ten times. The rearrangement links TRBV24-1 to TRBJ2-5; TRBD1 matches at 7 bases. With 4 bases clipped from V and 1 base from J, the junction kept 5 bases outside the gene matches. This CDR3 has 15 residues. Looked up from germline, CDR1 is KGHDR and CDR2 is SFDVKD. In DNA, the CDR3 is TGTGCCACCAGTGACCCAGGGACAGCCCAAGAGACCCAGTACTTC. Amino acid sequence: CATSDPGTAQETQYF.

Ten or more counts support this clonotype. The chain couples TRBV7-9 to TRBJ2-7; 7 nucleotides match TRBD1. V shed 8 bases, J shed 4 bases, and the junction held 5 bases outside the gene matches. CDR1 is SEHNR, CDR2 FQNEAQ, per germline (reference sequence). This CDR3 has 12 amino acids. CDR3: CASRNRGYEQYF. The CDR3 DNA reads as TGTGCCAGCCGTAACAGGGGATACGAGCAGTACTTC.

V usage is TRBV2 and J usage is TRBJ1-6, with TRBD1 as a possible D gene (5 bases). This CDR3 comprises 16 residues. Germline lookup yields CDR1 SNHLY and CDR2 FYNNEI. V dropped 8 bases and J dropped 3 bases, with 17 bases sitting between them. Here the CDR3 reads CASLQSGDYYNSPLHF. In nucleotides, the CDR3 is TGTGCCAGCCTCCAGTCGGGGGACTACTATAATTCACCCCTCCACTTT.

This clonotype has a handful of counts. The genes are TRBV15 and TRBJ1-4; TRBD1 agrees at 9 bases. The CDR3 contains 17 residues. Germline loops: CDR1 LNHNV, CDR2 YYDKDF (reference sequence). V lost 0 bases and J lost 10; bases outside the gene matches: 12. The CDR3 DNA reads TGTGCCACCAGCAGAGATGGGGTGTTGGACAGGGGTGGAAAACTGTTTTTT. It translates to CATSRDGVLDRGGKLFF. Using reference TRBV15 and TRBJ1-4 for the parts outside the CDR3, the full variable domain is DAMVIQNPRYQVTQFGKPVTLSCSQTLNHNVMYWYQQKSSQAPKLLFHYYDKDFNNEADTPDNFQSRRPNTSFCFLDIRSPGLGDTAMYLCATSRDGVLDRGGKLFFGSGTQLSVL.

There are many counts of this clonotype. The rearrangement links TRBV12-3 or TRBV12-4 to TRBJ1-2; 7 bases align to TRBD1. V shed 6 bases, J shed 4 bases, and the junction held 8 bases outside the gene matches. The CDR3 is made up of 14 amino acids. The CDR3 DNA follows: TGTGCCAGCAGCCAGGACAGGCTAAGCTATGGCTACACCTTC. Its translation: CASSQDRLSYGYTF.

At least ten counts were recorded for this clonotype. The chain couples TRBV15 to TRBJ1-2; 10 nucleotides align to TRBD1. The CDR3 loop spans 15 amino acids. Unmatched junction bases numbered 5, after V lost 5 bases and J lost 2 bases. The V gene's germline CDR1 is LNHNV and CDR2 YYDKDF (reference sequence). CDR3 DNA sequence: TGTGCCACCAGCCGACCGGGACAGGGGAACTATGGCTACACCTTC. Protein sequence: CATSRPGQGNYGYTF.

In DNA, the CDR3 is TGTGCCAGCAGTCAAACGGGTGGCTGGGGAGCCTACGAGCAGTACTTC. Protein: CASSQTGGWGAYEQYF. The rearrangement links TRBV7-9 to TRBJ2-7, with a possible D match to TRBD2 (5 bases). The length of the CDR3 is 16 residues. V gave up 6 bases and J gave up 2 bases, with 20 bases separating them. The germline gives CDR1 SEHNR, CDR2 FQNEAQ (reference sequence).

Ten or more counts support this clonotype. The chain uses TRBV7-9 and TRBJ1-1; D may be TRBD1 (5 bases). The ends were cut back, 1 base at V and 4 bases at J, with 10 bases in the middle. This CDR3 has 14 amino acids. CDR1 is SEHNR and CDR2 is FQNEAQ in the germline V gene (reference sequence). CDR3 region: CASSLVEGPTEAFF. CDR3 sequence (DNA): TGTGCCAGCAGCTTAGTGGAGGGACCCACTGAAGCTTTCTTT.

This clonotype is a singleton in its sample. Likely a read error: the CDR3 ends without its conserved phenylalanine or tryptophan. DNA of the CDR3: TGTGCCAGCAGTCTATTGCCGGGACAGTTCTTATCTGGGGCCAACGTCCTGACTTCC. Protein: CASSLLPGQFLSGANVLTS. The J gene is TRBJ2-6, the V gene TRBV12-3 or TRBV12-4; 7 bases are shared with TRBD1. V trimming: 5 bases; J trimming: 1 base; junction bases outside the gene matches: 14. The length of the CDR3 is 19 residues.

Notes on this clonotype: The junction departs from the called germline gene at one end, perhaps through a read error. The rearrangement links TRBV6-5 to TRBJ1-2; D not resolved. The CDR3 is made up of 11 amino acids. Germline V gene data show CDR1 as MNHEY and CDR2 as SVGAGI. The CDR3 spells CASSASAALSF. The CDR3 coding sequence is TGTGCCAGCAGTGCCTCGGCAGCTTTATCCTTC.

This clonotype showed up just a few times. This chain joins TRBV15 and TRBJ2-7, with D tentatively TRBD2 (6 bases). The germline V gene has CDR1 LNHNV and CDR2 YYDKDF (reference sequence). The CDR3 runs to 16 residues. Trimming removed 0 bases from V and 3 bases from J, with 15 bases in between. CDR3 amino acids: CATSRDLVGGDYEQYF. As DNA, the CDR3 is TGTGCCACCAGCAGAGATTTAGTAGGAGGGGACTACGAGCAGTACTTC.